What follows describes a single T cell receptor beta chain. Antigen: not known. This record belongs to a study of chemoradiotherapy in HPV16-positive cancers. Notes on the study in general: Candidate HPV-specific clones and E7-related TCR motifs grew in tumor during treatment. The functional HPV-specific definition rests on just two HPV16-positive patients.

Repertoires were sampled repeatedly during chemoradiotherapy. The data were produced by immunoSEQ multiplex PCR, yet TCRdb's version contains in-frame clones alone and is incomplete. The data show 25,000 to 35,000 clones, around 86% seen once. Germline V gene sequence: CDR1 WSHSY, CDR2 SAAADI. Trimming stripped 4 bases from V and 0 bases from J, with 9 bases between. The CDR3 runs to 15 residues. The sample in question was blood, obtained from a patient who underwent chemoradiotherapy. The chain is built from TRBV10-2 and TRBJ1-4, with D possibly matching TRBD1 (5 bases). The receptor was isolated from a human donor with HPV-associated anogenital cancer. CDR3 protein: CASSGQGTTNEKLFF. The DNA of the CDR3 is TGCGCCAGCAGTGGTCAGGGAACAACTAATGAAAAACTGTTTTTT.